Listed here is a single T cell receptor beta chain. The antigen remains undetermined. The sample belongs to a study of shared clonotypes between healthy human individuals. The study's findings and limits: Naive subsets, compared against memory subsets, generally had larger estimated richness values.

Roughly 200 ng DNA, 25,000 to 30,000 T cell genomes, went into each sorted-subset replicate PCR. Assay: immunoSEQ multiplex PCR; the TCRdb copy retains only in-frame clones and omits some. This table holds hundreds of thousands of clones, almost 97% found once. The germline CDR1 and CDR2 sequences are SGDLS and YYNGEE. The CDR3 has 13 amino acids. Trimming took off 5 bases at V and 6 bases at J, with 12 bases between the two ends. The rearrangement links TRBV9 to TRBJ2-1; possibly TRBD1 or TRBD2 for D (5 bases each). The sequenced material came from naive CD4+ T cells sorted from blood. Indicated subset: CD45RA+ positively selected. The TCR sequence derives from a woman aged 25 to 39 in good health. CDR3 coding DNA: TGTGCCAGCAGTTTAGAGGGGACCAATGAGCAGTTCTTC. It encodes CASSLEGTNEQFF.